This TCR beta chain stems from a study of T cell changes during pregnancy in multiple sclerosis. Data came from immunoSEQ multiplex PCR; TCRdb stores just in-frame clones and leaves some out. The table records over 50,000 clones, 75% to 90% of them present only once. The germline V gene encodes CDR1 MGHRA and CDR2 YSYEKL. V shed 1 base and J shed 0 bases, with 9 bases lying between them. The CDR3 sequence is 15 residues long. The specimen comprised peripheral blood, sampled in the first trimester of pregnancy. The origin of this receptor is a female donor in good health, enrolled as a control in a pregnancy study. The genes are TRBV4-1 and TRBJ1-1; D is unclear. CDR3 in amino acids: CASSQGGTLNTEAFF. The CDR3 bases are TGCGCCAGCAGCCAAGGAGGAACACTGAACACTGAAGCTTTCTTT.